This note documents a single TCR beta chain sequence. The target antigen is unknown. CDR1 and CDR2 (germline): SGHAT, FQDESV (reference sequence). This CDR3 spans 16 amino acids. With 0 bases removed from V and 0 bases from J, the gap between germline ends came to 12 bases. The data belong to a study of cytomegalovirus exposure and HLA in healthy donors. Findings of the study overall: Generally TCR sequences proved uncommon, though certain public TCRs appeared in numerous donors. Several of the most significant clusters were apparently associated with common viral pathogens in a later analysis.

It was with 60 Vbeta and 13 Jbeta primers that the PCR ran. Sequenced by immunoSEQ multiplex PCR; TCRdb stores in-frame clones only, minus some. The sample records approximately 260,000 clones, just under 85% being singletons. Sequencing used PBMCs. This sequence joins TRBV11-1 and TRBJ2-7; possibly TRBD1 for D (6 bases). The receptor comes from a woman in her thirties or forties in good health and CMV-seropositive. The CDR3 bases are TGTGCCAGCAGCTTAGCGACAGGCGCAAGCTCCTACGAGCAGTACTTC. As protein: CASSLATGASSYEQYF.